Included here is one T cell receptor (beta chain) sequence, with context. The antigen it recognizes is unknown. Base qualities are not at hand, and no much larger clone is one base apart. TCRbeta CDR3 regions were amplified from genomic DNA using the immunoSEQ Assay, a bias-controlled multiplex PCR. As for how the authors treated the data: The number of nucleated cells in each sample was estimated from the amplification of reference gene primers within the assay. To quantify the absolute abundance of each unique TCRbeta CDR3 rearrangement, sequence reads were collapsed and filtered. For each sample, productive Simpson clonality was calculated as the square root of Simpson's diversity index across productive rearrangements. In its TCRdb copy, this immuneACCESS table keeps in-frame sequences only and misses some clones. Where compared with another copy, unresolved V genes explain less than half of these, and the others have no known cause. That table is the source of V, J and clone size, and D and trimming were worked out from the DNA. This sample is represented by about 250,000 clones; more than 75% of them were singletons. The top ten clonotypes cover around 1.5% of the sample.

V lost 7 bases and J lost 5 bases, and the count of bases not matched to a germline gene is 17. Measured from the cysteine to the phenylalanine, the CDR3 is 16 residues long. Only the CDR3 part of the read is kept: 48 bases, read in frame from the first base. CDR1 MGHRA and CDR2 YSYEKL are derived from the germline V gene. This specimen belongs to a study of blood T cell repertoires in COVID-19 (dated by TCRdb to the early 2020s). For the wider study: The collaborator samples originated in the United States, Italy and Spain and spanned the acute and convalescent phases of COVID-19. The prospective study material was composed of cDNA or gDNA derived from T cells, B-cell-depleted T cells, or PBMCs. Subjects who had been exposed to COVID-19, were actively infected with it, or had recovered from it provided the deeply sampled blood TCRbeta repertoires that made up the dataset. The repertoires were made available in a free public database intended to serve as a resource for research on the immune response to SARS-CoV-2. Samples came from the ongoing ImmuneRACE study (first 160 participants) plus 1,254 subjects from 6 global collaborators. The sample metadata nearly always contained a de-identified subject ID, COVID-19 status, age in years and sex. Where available, HLA class I and class II types were obtained from metadata supplied by the sample provider rather than from assay-based typing.

Results and caveats for the whole study, not just this receptor: The quantity of clinical and demographic metadata differed by source and by participant and was supplied without curation.

Another Seattle source contributed samples from volunteer blood donors who had recovered from COVID-19. Whole blood was collected in K2EDTA tubes by collaborating institutions according to the institutions' own protocols. For TCRbeta analysis, collaborators shipped samples as frozen whole blood, isolated PBMCs, or DNA extracted from either of those sample types. The receptor's source is a woman aged 60-75 years who had recovered from COVID-19. The sequence joins TRBV4-1 to TRBJ2-7; TRBD2 matches 7 bases in the middle. Sample: peripheral blood. The sequenced DNA: TGCGCCAGCAATCCAAGGTACAGCGGGGACCTTAACGAGCAGTACTTC. The translation is CASNPRYSGDLNEQYF.